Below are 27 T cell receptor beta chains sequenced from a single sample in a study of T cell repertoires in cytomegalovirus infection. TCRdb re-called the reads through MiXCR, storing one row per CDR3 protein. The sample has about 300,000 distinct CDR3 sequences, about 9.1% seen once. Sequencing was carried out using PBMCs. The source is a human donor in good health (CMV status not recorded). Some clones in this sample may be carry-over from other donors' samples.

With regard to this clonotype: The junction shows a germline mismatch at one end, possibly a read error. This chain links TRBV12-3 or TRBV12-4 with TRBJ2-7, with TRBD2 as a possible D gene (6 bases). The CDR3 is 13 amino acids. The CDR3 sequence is CVSSLARGYEQYF. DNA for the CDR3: TGTGTCAGCAGTTTAGCGCGGGGTTACGAGCAGTACTTC.

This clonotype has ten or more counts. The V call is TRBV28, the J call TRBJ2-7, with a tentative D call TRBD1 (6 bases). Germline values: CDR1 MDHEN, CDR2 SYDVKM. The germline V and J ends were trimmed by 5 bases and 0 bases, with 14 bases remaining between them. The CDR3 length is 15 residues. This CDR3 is CASSPGDINSYEQYV. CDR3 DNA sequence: TGTGCCAGCAGTCCCGGGGACATCAACTCCTACGAGCAGTACGTC.

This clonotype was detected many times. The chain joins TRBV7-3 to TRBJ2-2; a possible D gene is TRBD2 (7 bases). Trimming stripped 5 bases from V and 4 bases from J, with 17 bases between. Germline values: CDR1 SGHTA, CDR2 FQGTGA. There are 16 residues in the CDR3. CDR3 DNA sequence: TGTGCCAGCAGCCCCGGAATGGGGGGGGCCACCGGGGAGCTGTTTTTT. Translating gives CASSPGMGGATGELFF.

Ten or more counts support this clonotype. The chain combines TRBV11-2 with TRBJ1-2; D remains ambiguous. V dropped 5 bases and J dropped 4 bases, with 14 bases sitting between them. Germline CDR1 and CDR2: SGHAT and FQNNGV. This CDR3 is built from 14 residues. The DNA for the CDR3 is TGTGCCAGCAGCCAATCCCAGGCGATCTATGGCTACACCTTC. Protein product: CASSQSQAIYGYTF.

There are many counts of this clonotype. Here the CDR3 DNA reads TGCAGTGCTAGATCTTGGCGGGGGGACGGAAACATTCAGTACTTC. It codes for CSARSWRGDGNIQYF. The chain employs TRBV20-1 and TRBJ2-4; TRBD2 aligns across 8 bases. The CDR3 loop spans 15 amino acids. Trimming took 2 bases from V and 6 from J; bases not matched to a gene: 9. Germline lookup yields CDR1 DFQATT and CDR2 SNEGSKA (reference sequence).

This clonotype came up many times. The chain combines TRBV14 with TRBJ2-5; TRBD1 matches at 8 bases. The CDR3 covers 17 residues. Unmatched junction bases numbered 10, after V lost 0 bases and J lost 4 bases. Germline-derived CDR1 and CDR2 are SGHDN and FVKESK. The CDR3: CASSQDLGQGAPETQYF. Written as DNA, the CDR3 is TGTGCCAGCAGCCAAGATCTAGGGCAGGGGGCTCCAGAGACCCAGTACTTC.

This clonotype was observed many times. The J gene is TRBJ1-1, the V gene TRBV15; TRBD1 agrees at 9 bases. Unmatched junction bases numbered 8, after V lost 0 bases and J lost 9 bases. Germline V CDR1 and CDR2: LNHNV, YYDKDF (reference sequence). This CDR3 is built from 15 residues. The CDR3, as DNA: TGTGCCACCAGCAGAGATCTTTGGACAGGGGCCCAAGCTTTCTTT. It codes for CATSRDLWTGAQAFF.

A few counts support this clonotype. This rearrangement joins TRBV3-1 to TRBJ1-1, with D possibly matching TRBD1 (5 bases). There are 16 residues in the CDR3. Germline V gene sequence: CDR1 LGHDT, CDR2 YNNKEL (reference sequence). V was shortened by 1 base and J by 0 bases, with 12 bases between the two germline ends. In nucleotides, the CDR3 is TGTGCCAGCAGCCAAGCACGAGGGGCGATGAACACTGAAGCTTTCTTT. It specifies CASSQARGAMNTEAFF.

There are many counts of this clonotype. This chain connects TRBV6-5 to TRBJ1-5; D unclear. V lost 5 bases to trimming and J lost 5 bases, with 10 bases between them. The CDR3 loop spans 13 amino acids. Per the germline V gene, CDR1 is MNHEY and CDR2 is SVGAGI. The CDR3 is CASSRTGYQPQHF. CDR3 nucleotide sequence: TGTGCCAGCAGTAGGACTGGATATCAGCCCCAGCATTTT.

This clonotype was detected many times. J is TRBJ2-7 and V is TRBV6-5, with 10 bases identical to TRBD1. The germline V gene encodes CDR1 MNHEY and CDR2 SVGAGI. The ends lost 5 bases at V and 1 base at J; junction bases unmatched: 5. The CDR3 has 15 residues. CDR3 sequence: CASSPGTGVSYEQYF. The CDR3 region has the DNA TGTGCCAGCAGTCCCGGGACAGGGGTTTCCTACGAGCAGTACTTC.

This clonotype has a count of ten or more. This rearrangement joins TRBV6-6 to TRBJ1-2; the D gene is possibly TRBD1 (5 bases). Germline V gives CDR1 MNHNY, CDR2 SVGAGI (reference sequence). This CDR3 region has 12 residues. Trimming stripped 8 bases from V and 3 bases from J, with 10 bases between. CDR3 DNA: TGTGCCAGCTCGGAGGGGTACTATGGCTACACCTTC. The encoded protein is CASSEGYYGYTF.

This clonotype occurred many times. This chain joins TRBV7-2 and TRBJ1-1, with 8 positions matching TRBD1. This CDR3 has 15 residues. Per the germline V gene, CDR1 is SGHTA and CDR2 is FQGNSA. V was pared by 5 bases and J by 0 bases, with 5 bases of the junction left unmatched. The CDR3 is CASSTWTGLNTEAFF. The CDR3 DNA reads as TGTGCCAGCAGCACTTGGACAGGGCTGAACACTGAAGCTTTCTTT.

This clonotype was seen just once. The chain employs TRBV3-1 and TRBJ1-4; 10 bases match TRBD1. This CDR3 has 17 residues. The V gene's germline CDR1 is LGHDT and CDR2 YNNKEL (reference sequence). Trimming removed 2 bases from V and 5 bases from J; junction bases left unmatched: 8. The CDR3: CASSQPGQGPLNEKLFF. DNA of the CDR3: TGTGCCAGCAGCCAACCGGGACAGGGGCCCTTAAATGAAAAACTGTTTTTT.

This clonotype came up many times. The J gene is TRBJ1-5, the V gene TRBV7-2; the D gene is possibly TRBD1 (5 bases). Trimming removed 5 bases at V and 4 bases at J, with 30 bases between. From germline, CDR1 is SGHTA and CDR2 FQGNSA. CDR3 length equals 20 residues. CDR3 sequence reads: CASSLVRGPFSDRGNQPQHF. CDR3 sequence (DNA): TGTGCCAGCAGCCTCGTGAGGGGACCATTCTCCGACCGGGGGAATCAGCCCCAGCATTTT.

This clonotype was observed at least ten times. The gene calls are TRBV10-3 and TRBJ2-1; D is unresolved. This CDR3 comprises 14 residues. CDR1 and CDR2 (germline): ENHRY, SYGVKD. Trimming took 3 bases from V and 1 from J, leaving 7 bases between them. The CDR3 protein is CAISERQSYNEQFF. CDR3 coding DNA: TGTGCCATCAGTGAACGGCAATCCTACAATGAGCAGTTCTTC.

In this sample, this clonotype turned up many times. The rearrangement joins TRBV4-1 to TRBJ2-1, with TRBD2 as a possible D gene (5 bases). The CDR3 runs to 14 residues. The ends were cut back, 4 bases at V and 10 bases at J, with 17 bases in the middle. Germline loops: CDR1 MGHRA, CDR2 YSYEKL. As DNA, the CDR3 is TGCGCCAGCAGCCCTCCTGCCCGGGGAGACGAGCAGTTCTTC. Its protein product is CASSPPARGDEQFF.

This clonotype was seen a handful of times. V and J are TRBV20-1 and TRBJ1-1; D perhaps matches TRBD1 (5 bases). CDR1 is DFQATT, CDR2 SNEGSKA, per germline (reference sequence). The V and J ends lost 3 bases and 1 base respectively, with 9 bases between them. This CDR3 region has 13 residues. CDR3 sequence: CSASTGQNTEAFF. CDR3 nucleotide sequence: TGCAGTGCTAGCACCGGACAGAACACTGAAGCTTTCTTT.

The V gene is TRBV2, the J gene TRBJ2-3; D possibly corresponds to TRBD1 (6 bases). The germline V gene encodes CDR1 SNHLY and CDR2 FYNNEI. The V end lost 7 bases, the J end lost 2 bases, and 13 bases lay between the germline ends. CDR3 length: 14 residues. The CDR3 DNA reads TGTGCCAGCACCGGACAGAGATCCACAGATACGCAGTATTTT. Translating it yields CASTGQRSTDTQYF.

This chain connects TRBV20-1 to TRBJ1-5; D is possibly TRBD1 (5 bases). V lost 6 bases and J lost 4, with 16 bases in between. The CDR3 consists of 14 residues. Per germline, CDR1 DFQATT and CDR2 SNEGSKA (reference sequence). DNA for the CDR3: TGCAGTGCCCATTGGGGGGGGGAAAATCAGCCCCAGCATTTT. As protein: CSAHWGGENQPQHF.

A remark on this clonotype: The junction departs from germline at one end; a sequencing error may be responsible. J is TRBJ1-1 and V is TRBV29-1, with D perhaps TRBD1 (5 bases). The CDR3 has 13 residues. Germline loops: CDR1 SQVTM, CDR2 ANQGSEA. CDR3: CSVESLRGTEAVF. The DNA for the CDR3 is TGCAGCGTTGAATCTTTGAGGGGCACTGAAGCTGTCTTT.

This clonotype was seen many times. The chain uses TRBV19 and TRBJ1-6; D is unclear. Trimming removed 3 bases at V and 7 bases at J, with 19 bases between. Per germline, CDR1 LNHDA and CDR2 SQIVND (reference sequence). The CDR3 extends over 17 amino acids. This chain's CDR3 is CASSIRSQNRRNSPLHF. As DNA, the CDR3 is TGTGCCAGTAGTATTCGGTCACAAAATAGGAGGAATTCACCCCTCCACTTT.

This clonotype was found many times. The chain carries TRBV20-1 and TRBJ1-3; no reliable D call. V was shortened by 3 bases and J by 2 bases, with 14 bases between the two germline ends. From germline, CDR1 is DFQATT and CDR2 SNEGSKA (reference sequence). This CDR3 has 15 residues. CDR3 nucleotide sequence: TGCAGTGCTAGTGGATCAGGATTGCCTGGAAACACCATATATTTT. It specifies CSASGSGLPGNTIYF.

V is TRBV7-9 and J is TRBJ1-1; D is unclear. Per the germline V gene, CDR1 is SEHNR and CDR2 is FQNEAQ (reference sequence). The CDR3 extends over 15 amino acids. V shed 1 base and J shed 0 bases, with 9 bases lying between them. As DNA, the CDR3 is TGTGCCAGCAGCTTAGATGGAGACTTGAACACTGAAGCTTTCTTT. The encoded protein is CASSLDGDLNTEAFF.

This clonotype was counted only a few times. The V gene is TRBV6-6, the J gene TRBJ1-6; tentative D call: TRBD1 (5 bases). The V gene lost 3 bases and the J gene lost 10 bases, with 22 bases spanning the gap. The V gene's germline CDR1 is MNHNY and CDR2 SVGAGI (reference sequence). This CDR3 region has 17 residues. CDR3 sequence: CASSYPGTFPGLSPLHF. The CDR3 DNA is TGTGCCAGCAGTTATCCGGGGACCTTCCCCGGGCTCTCACCCCTCCACTTT.

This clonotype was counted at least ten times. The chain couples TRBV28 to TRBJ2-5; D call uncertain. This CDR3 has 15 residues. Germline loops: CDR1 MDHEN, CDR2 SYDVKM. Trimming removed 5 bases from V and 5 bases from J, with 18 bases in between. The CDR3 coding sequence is TGTGCCAGCAGTCTATCCCAAGCAGCTGAGGAGACCCAGTACTTC. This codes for CASSLSQAAEETQYF.

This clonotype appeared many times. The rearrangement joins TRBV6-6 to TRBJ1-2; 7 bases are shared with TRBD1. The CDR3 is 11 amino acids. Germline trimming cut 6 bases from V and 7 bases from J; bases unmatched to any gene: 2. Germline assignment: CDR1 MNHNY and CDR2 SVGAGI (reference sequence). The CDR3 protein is CASRTGSGYTF. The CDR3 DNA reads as TGTGCCAGCAGGACAGGGTCTGGCTACACCTTC.

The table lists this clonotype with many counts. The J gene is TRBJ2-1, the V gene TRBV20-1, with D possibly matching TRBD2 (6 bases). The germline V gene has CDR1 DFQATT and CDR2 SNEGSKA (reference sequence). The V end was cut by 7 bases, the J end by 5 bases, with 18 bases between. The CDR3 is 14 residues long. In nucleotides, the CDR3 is TGCAGTGTGGACTATCGCTCCGCGAACAATGAGCAGTTCTTC. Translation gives CSVDYRSANNEQFF.